The 9 T cell receptor beta chains given below trace back to one sample, sequenced in a study of T cell responses to AZD1222 COVID-19 vaccine. Produced via immunoSEQ multiplex PCR; TCRdb's table is partial and in-frame only. The sample has roughly 200,000 clones, approximately 90% seen once. The sample consisted of peripheral blood, taken 28 days after the second AZD1222 dose. The receptors were sampled from an adult who received the AZD1222 COVID-19 vaccine.

This clone was recorded once. The rearrangement links TRBV7-9 to TRBJ2-7, with 8 bases that match TRBD1. CDR1 is SEHNR and CDR2 is FQNEAQ in the germline V gene (reference sequence). The CDR3 extends over 15 amino acids. With V trimmed by 5 bases and J by 0 bases, 6 bases remained unmatched. CDR3 amino acids: CASSPWTGSSYEQYF. CDR3 sequence (DNA): TGTGCCAGCAGCCCTTGGACAGGGAGCTCCTACGAGCAGTACTTC.

V gene TRBV6-2 or TRBV6-3 combines with J gene TRBJ2-7; no definite D call. In germline, CDR1 is MNHEY, CDR2 SVGEGT. The CDR3 covers 14 residues. With 5 bases removed from V and 4 bases from J, the gap between germline ends came to 15 bases. The CDR3 protein is CASSQLGPFYEQYF. The CDR3 DNA follows: TGTGCCAGCAGTCAATTAGGTCCCTTTTACGAGCAGTACTTC.

The chain combines TRBV11-2 with TRBJ2-5; perhaps TRBD2 as D (5 bases). Between the trimmed V and J ends, which lost 4 bases and 1 base, there was a span of 10 bases. Germline V gene sequence: CDR1 SGHAT, CDR2 FQNNGV. This CDR3 is 14 amino acids long. This CDR3 is CASSSLRGQETQYF. CDR3 in DNA: TGTGCCAGCAGCTCCCTCCGGGGCCAAGAGACCCAGTACTTC.

The V call is TRBV9, the J call TRBJ2-1, with a possible D match to TRBD2 (6 bases). Trimming cost V 1 base and J 2 bases, with 13 bases left between them. The CDR3 spans 16 residues. Germline assignment: CDR1 SGDLS and CDR2 YYNGEE. CDR3 amino acids: CASSVLEGRTYNEQFF. The DNA of the CDR3 is TGTGCCAGCAGCGTATTGGAGGGACGGACCTACAATGAGCAGTTCTTC.

The chain uses TRBV6-1 and TRBJ1-1; tentatively, D is TRBD1 (5 bases). V was trimmed by 4 bases and J by 7 bases, leaving 28 bases between them. CDR1 and CDR2 (germline): MNHNS, SASEGT. CDR3 length equals 18 residues. The CDR3, as DNA: TGTGCCAGCAGTGGTTTTACGGGGCACGGCATCCGCTCCCGTGAAGCTTTCTTT. It translates to CASSGFTGHGIRSREAFF.

The chain links TRBV4-2 to TRBJ2-3; D not certain. The V gene's germline CDR1 is LGHNA and CDR2 YNFKEQ. There are 12 residues in the CDR3. Trimming removed 11 bases at V and 2 bases at J, with 11 bases between. The CDR3 bases are TGTGCCGGAAAAGGTCCCACAGATACGCAGTATTTT. Residues: CAGKGPTDTQYF.

V is TRBV29-1 and J is TRBJ2-2; D gene uncertain. The CDR3 runs 14 residues. V lost 3 bases and J lost 3, with 11 bases in between. Germline V gene sequence: CDR1 SQVTM, CDR2 ANQGSEA. The CDR3 loop is CSVEETEYTGELFF. CDR3 DNA sequence: TGCAGCGTTGAGGAAACGGAGTACACCGGGGAGCTGTTTTTT.

The chain joins TRBV3-1 (or the pseudogene TRBV3-2) to TRBJ2-5; 10 bases map to TRBD1. J lost 7 bases, V lost 3 bases, and 2 bases had no gene match. CDR3 length: 13 amino acids. In germline, CDR1 is LGHDT, CDR2 YNNKEL (reference sequence). This chain's CDR3 is CASSQGQGRTQYF. The CDR3 DNA is TGTGCCAGCAGCCAGGGACAGGGGAGGACCCAGTACTTC.

V and J are TRBV3-1 (or the pseudogene TRBV3-2) and TRBJ1-3; possibly TRBD1 for D (5 bases). V lost 1 base, J lost 4 bases, and 5 bases lay in between. Germline V gives CDR1 LGHDT, CDR2 YNNKEL (reference sequence). The CDR3 extends over 13 amino acids. CDR3 sequence (DNA): TGTGCCAGCAGCCAAGGGGGGGGAAACACCATATATTTT. This translates into CASSQGGGNTIYF.